Below, 8 T cell receptor beta chains from the same sample are listed, as sequenced in a study of cytomegalovirus exposure and HLA in healthy donors. PCR involved 60 Vbeta and 13 Jbeta primers. TCRdb's table, derived via immunoSEQ multiplex PCR, lists solely in-frame clones and lacks some. The data show around 170,000 clones, about three quarters seen once. The source material was PBMCs. These receptors were collected from a man in his forties or fifties in good health and CMV-seronegative.

The gene calls are TRBV4-3 and TRBJ1-2; maybe TRBD1 (5 bases). V lost 0 bases, J lost 5 bases, and 13 bases lay in between. Per germline, CDR1 LGHNA and CDR2 YSLEER. The CDR3 covers 15 residues. Here the CDR3 reads CASSQDLTASYGYTF. Written as DNA, the CDR3 is TGCGCCAGCAGCCAAGATCTGACAGCTTCGTATGGCTACACCTTC.

The chain has TRBV19 and TRBJ2-7, with 8 positions matching TRBD1. The V and J ends lost 2 bases and 1 base, in that order; junction bases with no gene match: 7. This CDR3 comprises 16 residues. Germline CDR1 is LNHDA and CDR2 is SQIVND (reference sequence). In nucleotides, the CDR3 is TGTGCCAGTAGTATATCCACCGGACAGGGATCCTACGAGCAGTACTTC. It codes for CASSISTGQGSYEQYF.

The V gene is TRBV19, the J gene TRBJ2-2, with 14 bases identical to TRBD2. Germline V gene lookup returns CDR1 LNHDA and CDR2 SQIVND (reference sequence). The J segment lost 3 bases and the V segment lost 3 bases, leaving 6 bases of the junction unmatched. This CDR3 has 18 residues. The CDR3 protein is CASSIRGLAGDHTGELFF. The CDR3 nucleotides read TGTGCCAGTAGTATCCGGGGACTAGCGGGAGATCACACCGGGGAGCTGTTTTTT.

The chain employs TRBV7-6 and TRBJ2-3; 11 bases match TRBD1. V trimming: 1 base; J trimming: 2 bases; junction bases outside the gene matches: 11. Germline CDR1 SGHVS, CDR2 FNYEAQ. This CDR3 contains 19 residues. Here the CDR3 reads CASSLVGQGGGFFTDTQYF. The CDR3 region has the DNA TGTGCCAGCAGCTTAGTGGGACAGGGGGGAGGATTCTTCACAGATACGCAGTATTTT.

The chain is built from TRBV9 and TRBJ2-7, with 9 positions matching TRBD1. Germline loops: CDR1 SGDLS, CDR2 YYNGEE. The CDR3 is 15 residues long. V shed 3 bases and J 6 bases; nucleotides not matched to a gene: 10. Here the CDR3 reads CASSAPGTGRREQYF. As DNA, the CDR3 is TGTGCCAGCAGCGCCCCCGGGACAGGGAGACGCGAGCAGTACTTC.

The chain couples TRBV5-4 to TRBJ2-1; 9 bases map to TRBD1. V lost 4 bases and J lost 8; bases outside the gene matches: 13. Looked up from germline, CDR1 is SGHNT and CDR2 is YYREEE (reference sequence). CDR3 length: 16 residues. CDR3 amino acids: CASSAPPGQGLDEQFF. The CDR3 DNA reads as TGTGCCAGCAGCGCCCCGCCGGGACAGGGTTTGGATGAGCAGTTCTTC.

The rearrangement joins TRBV7-8 to TRBJ1-2; 8 bases are a match to TRBD1. Germline lookup yields CDR1 SGHVS and CDR2 FQNEAQ. This CDR3 region has 13 residues. The junction had 9 bases not matched to a gene; V was cut back by 5 bases and J by 10 bases. For the CDR3, the DNA is TGTGCCAGCAGCCTAGACAGGGGTAGTCTCTACACCTTC. Translated, it gives CASSLDRGSLYTF.

The chain uses TRBV15 and TRBJ2-5, with 9 bases identical to TRBD2. CDR1 and CDR2 (germline): LNHNV, YYDKDF (reference sequence). This CDR3 comprises 16 residues. V lost 0 bases, J lost 5 bases, and 7 bases stayed unmatched. CDR3 bases: TGTGCCACCAGCAGAGATCTTCCTAGCGGGACGGAGACCCAGTACTTC. Translation: CATSRDLPSGTETQYF.